This is a list of T cell receptor beta chains from one sample in a study of cytomegalovirus exposure and HLA in healthy donors. Measured with immunoSEQ multiplex PCR; TCRdb has only the in-frame clones, and not every one. Of more than 110,000 clones listed, 79% are singletons. Sequencing used PBMCs. These receptors were obtained from a man younger than 30 in good health and CMV-seronegative. CDR3s include the opening cysteine and the closing phenylalanine or tryptophan. D genes are given only for firm matches. Clone size is given for some rows only: seen once, a few or many times, or a class if the clone is expanded.

J gene: TRBJ2-3; clone size: .; CDR3 length: 14; V gene: TRBV18; D gene: .; CDR3 protein: CASSPATETDTQYF; CDR3 DNA: TGTGCCAGCTCACCAGCGACAGAAACAGATACGCAGTATTTT
J gene: TRBJ1-4; clone size: once; CDR3 length: 20; V gene: TRBV2; D gene: .; CDR3 protein: CASSDRPTGRSFPTNEKLFF; CDR3 DNA: TGTGCCAGCAGTGACAGACCCACCGGCAGGTCGTTCCCAACTAATGAAAAACTGTTTTTT
J gene: TRBJ1-6; clone size: once; CDR3 length: 17; V gene: TRBV5-1; D gene: TRBD1; CDR3 protein: CASSHSPGQTLDSPLHF; CDR3 DNA: TGCGCCAGCAGCCACTCTCCGGGACAGACTTTAGATTCACCCCTCCACTTT
J gene: TRBJ1-4; clone size: .; CDR3 length: 13; V gene: TRBV11-2; D gene: .; CDR3 protein: CASSREGNEKLFF; CDR3 DNA: TGTGCCAGCAGTCGGGAGGGCAACGAAAAACTGTTTTTT
J gene: TRBJ1-6; clone size: .; CDR3 length: 16; V gene: TRBV5-1; D gene: .; CDR3 protein: CASSLTPSGGNSPLHF; CDR3 DNA: TGCGCCAGCAGCTTGACACCCAGTGGTGGTAATTCACCCCTCCACTTT
J gene: TRBJ2-7; clone size: .; CDR3 length: 14; V gene: TRBV27; D gene: TRBD1; CDR3 protein: CASSRGTVNYEQYF; CDR3 DNA: TGTGCCAGCAGTCGAGGGACAGTCAACTACGAGCAGTACTTC
J gene: TRBJ1-2; clone size: .; CDR3 length: 16; V gene: TRBV4-1; D gene: TRBD1; CDR3 protein: CASSQDWGTERYGYTF; CDR3 DNA: TGCGCCAGCAGCCAAGACTGGGGGACAGAACGCTATGGCTACACCTTC
J gene: TRBJ2-2; clone size: .; CDR3 length: 16; V gene: TRBV2; D gene: .; CDR3 protein: CASSEKSRVHTGELFF; CDR3 DNA: TGTGCCAGCAGTGAAAAATCCCGGGTCCACACCGGGGAGCTGTTTTTT
J gene: TRBJ1-2; clone size: .; CDR3 length: 14; V gene: TRBV29-1; D gene: TRBD1; CDR3 protein: CSVEEQGVNYGYTF; CDR3 DNA: TGCAGCGTTGAAGAACAGGGGGTTAACTATGGCTACACCTTC
J gene: TRBJ1-2; clone size: .; CDR3 length: 13; V gene: TRBV6-1; D gene: .; CDR3 protein: CASSRTENYGYTF; CDR3 DNA: TGTGCCAGCAGTCGGACAGAAAACTATGGCTACACCTTC
J gene: TRBJ2-3; clone size: .; CDR3 length: 14; V gene: TRBV5-1; D gene: .; CDR3 protein: CASSHPAGADTQYF; CDR3 DNA: TGCGCCAGCAGCCACCCGGCGGGTGCAGATACGCAGTATTTT
J gene: TRBJ2-1; clone size: .; CDR3 length: 17; V gene: TRBV5-8; D gene: TRBD2; CDR3 protein: CASSLVATSGGVREQFF; CDR3 DNA: TGTGCCAGCAGCTTGGTGGCAACTAGCGGGGGGGTAAGGGAGCAGTTCTTC
J gene: TRBJ2-7; clone size: .; CDR3 length: 13; V gene: TRBV5-1; D gene: .; CDR3 protein: CASSLTASYEQYF; CDR3 DNA: TGCGCCAGCAGCTTGACAGCCTCCTACGAGCAGTACTTC
J gene: TRBJ2-2; clone size: few; CDR3 length: 14; V gene: TRBV5-1; D gene: .; CDR3 protein: CASSTLQSTGELFF; CDR3 DNA: TGCGCCAGCTCAACATTACAAAGTACCGGGGAGCTGTTTTTT
J gene: TRBJ2-1; clone size: .; CDR3 length: 15; V gene: TRBV7-9; D gene: TRBD2; CDR3 protein: CASRPTSGGATEQFF; CDR3 DNA: TGTGCCAGCAGGCCGACTAGCGGGGGGGCCACTGAGCAGTTCTTC
J gene: TRBJ1-2; clone size: once; CDR3 length: 15; V gene: TRBV5-1; D gene: .; CDR3 protein: CASSLDPGEIDGYTF; CDR3 DNA: TGCGCCAGCAGCTTGGATCCAGGGGAGATAGATGGCTACACCTTC
J gene: TRBJ1-1; clone size: .; CDR3 length: 13; V gene: TRBV7-2; D gene: .; CDR3 protein: CASSFRSNTEAFF; CDR3 DNA: TGTGCCAGCAGCTTCCGGAGCAACACTGAAGCTTTCTTT
J gene: TRBJ1-2; clone size: .; CDR3 length: 15; V gene: TRBV18; D gene: .; CDR3 protein: CASSPIPSTGLGYTF; CDR3 DNA: TGTGCCAGCTCACCTATCCCCTCGACGGGACTTGGCTACACCTTC
J gene: TRBJ2-7; clone size: .; CDR3 length: 16; V gene: TRBV10-3; D gene: .; CDR3 protein: CAISELGQPRGREQYF; CDR3 DNA: TGTGCCATCAGTGAGCTTGGACAACCAAGGGGCCGCGAGCAGTACTTC
J gene: TRBJ2-1; clone size: .; CDR3 length: 13; V gene: TRBV4-1; D gene: .; CDR3 protein: CASSQQIRDEQFF; CDR3 DNA: TGCGCCAGCAGCCAACAAATCCGGGATGAGCAGTTCTTC
J gene: TRBJ1-4; clone size: .; CDR3 length: 14; V gene: TRBV7-2; D gene: .; CDR3 protein: CASSLGHPNEKLFF; CDR3 DNA: TGTGCCAGCAGCTTGGGACACCCAAATGAAAAACTGTTTTTT
J gene: TRBJ1-4; clone size: .; CDR3 length: 12; V gene: TRBV29-1; D gene: TRBD1; CDR3 protein: CSYRQGREKLFF; CDR3 DNA: TGCAGCTATAGACAGGGACGGGAAAAACTGTTTTTT
J gene: TRBJ1-2; clone size: few; CDR3 length: 14; V gene: TRBV18; D gene: .; CDR3 protein: CASSSLPANYGYTF; CDR3 DNA: TGTGCCAGCTCTAGCCTACCCGCTAACTATGGCTACACCTTC
J gene: TRBJ1-1; clone size: .; CDR3 length: 15; V gene: TRBV7-9; D gene: .; CDR3 protein: CASSFKRGARTEAFF; CDR3 DNA: TGTGCCAGCAGCTTTAAACGGGGGGCGAGGACTGAAGCTTTCTTT
J gene: TRBJ2-1; clone size: .; CDR3 length: 16; V gene: TRBV7-8; D gene: TRBD2; CDR3 protein: CASSFLSSGTYNEQFF; CDR3 DNA: TGTGCCAGCAGCTTTCTTTCTAGCGGGACCTACAATGAGCAGTTCTTC
J gene: TRBJ1-1; clone size: few; CDR3 length: 13; V gene: TRBV12-5; D gene: .; CDR3 protein: CASGPGKNTEAFF; CDR3 DNA: TGTGCTAGTGGTCCGGGGAAAAACACTGAAGCTTTCTTT
J gene: TRBJ2-5; clone size: .; CDR3 length: 15; V gene: TRBV9; D gene: .; CDR3 protein: CASSVAPRGGETQYF; CDR3 DNA: TGTGCCAGCAGCGTAGCCCCGCGGGGCGGGGAGACCCAGTACTTC
J gene: TRBJ1-2; clone size: .; CDR3 length: 15; V gene: TRBV29-1; D gene: .; CDR3 protein: CSVEASGLEDYGYTF; CDR3 DNA: TGCAGCGTTGAAGCGTCCGGACTCGAGGACTATGGCTACACCTTC
J gene: TRBJ1-2; clone size: .; CDR3 length: 14; V gene: TRBV5-6; D gene: TRBD1; CDR3 protein: CASSRVGQGYGYTF; CDR3 DNA: TGTGCTAGCAGCAGAGTGGGACAGGGCTATGGCTACACCTTC
J gene: TRBJ2-5; clone size: .; CDR3 length: 14; V gene: TRBV4-2; D gene: TRBD1; CDR3 protein: CASSPGTAKETQYF; CDR3 DNA: TGTGCCAGCAGCCCTGGGACAGCTAAAGAGACCCAGTACTTC
J gene: TRBJ2-3; clone size: .; CDR3 length: 17; V gene: TRBV19; D gene: TRBD1; CDR3 protein: CASSIDLLGTGRDTQYF; CDR3 DNA: TGTGCCAGTAGTATAGATCTATTAGGGACAGGGAGAGATACGCAGTATTTT
J gene: TRBJ2-5; clone size: .; CDR3 length: 15; V gene: TRBV6-5; D gene: TRBD2; CDR3 protein: CASSYQTSGAETQYF; CDR3 DNA: TGTGCCAGCAGTTACCAGACTAGCGGGGCAGAGACCCAGTACTTC
J gene: TRBJ2-1; clone size: .; CDR3 length: 16; V gene: TRBV27; D gene: TRBD2; CDR3 protein: CASSFSAGGAYNEQFF; CDR3 DNA: TGTGCCAGCAGTTTTTCAGCGGGGGGGGCTTACAATGAGCAGTTCTTC
J gene: TRBJ2-6; clone size: .; CDR3 length: 18; V gene: TRBV19; D gene: .; CDR3 protein: CASSIGQVTFSGANVLTF; CDR3 DNA: TGTGCCAGTAGTATAGGACAGGTAACCTTCTCTGGGGCCAACGTCCTGACTTTC
J gene: TRBJ1-5; clone size: few; CDR3 length: 13; V gene: TRBV6-6; D gene: .; CDR3 protein: CASSTGSNQPQHF; CDR3 DNA: TGTGCCAGCAGCACAGGTAGCAATCAGCCCCAGCATTTT
J gene: TRBJ2-7; clone size: .; CDR3 length: 14; V gene: TRBV2; D gene: .; CDR3 protein: CASSVEWENYEQYF; CDR3 DNA: TGTGCCAGCAGTGTGGAGTGGGAGAACTACGAGCAGTACTTC
J gene: TRBJ2-1; clone size: .; CDR3 length: 17; V gene: TRBV5-1; D gene: TRBD2; CDR3 protein: CASSFLGTSGSYNEQFF; CDR3 DNA: TGCGCCAGCAGCTTCCTCGGGACTAGCGGTTCCTACAATGAGCAGTTCTTC
J gene: TRBJ1-6; clone size: few; CDR3 length: 14; V gene: TRBV6-1; D gene: TRBD1; CDR3 protein: CASNRQGKGSPLHF; CDR3 DNA: TGTGCCAGCAACAGACAGGGGAAGGGTTCACCCCTCCACTTT
J gene: TRBJ2-7; clone size: .; CDR3 length: 14; V gene: TRBV2; D gene: .; CDR3 protein: CASNEGGLLEEQYF; CDR3 DNA: TGTGCCAGCAATGAGGGGGGGCTGCTGGAAGAGCAGTACTTC
J gene: TRBJ1-2; clone size: .; CDR3 length: 12; V gene: TRBV19; D gene: .; CDR3 protein: CASSISGYGYTF; CDR3 DNA: TGTGCCAGTAGTATTTCGGGCTATGGCTACACCTTC
J gene: TRBJ2-1; clone size: .; CDR3 length: 11; V gene: TRBV20-1; D gene: TRBD2; CDR3 protein: CSAGWGGTEFF; CDR3 DNA: TGCAGTGCTGGGTGGGGGGGAACTGAGTTCTTC
J gene: TRBJ1-3; clone size: .; CDR3 length: 13; V gene: TRBV7-9; D gene: .; CDR3 protein: CASSRESGNTIYF; CDR3 DNA: TGTGCCAGCAGCAGGGAGTCTGGAAACACCATATATTTT
J gene: TRBJ1-4; clone size: .; CDR3 length: 14; V gene: TRBV2; D gene: TRBD1; CDR3 protein: CASSENRGDEKLFF; CDR3 DNA: TGTGCCAGCAGTGAGAACAGGGGCGATGAAAAACTGTTTTTT
J gene: TRBJ1-4; clone size: few; CDR3 length: 15; V gene: TRBV7-6; D gene: .; CDR3 protein: CASSLVGGGNEKLFF; CDR3 DNA: TGTGCCAGCAGCTTAGTTGGGGGCGGCAATGAAAAACTGTTTTTT
J gene: TRBJ1-2; clone size: .; CDR3 length: 16; V gene: TRBV6-5; D gene: .; CDR3 protein: CASSYPNGGGRYGYTF; CDR3 DNA: TGTGCCAGCAGTTACCCCAATGGGGGGGGTCGCTATGGCTACACCTTC
J gene: TRBJ1-6; clone size: .; CDR3 length: 12; V gene: TRBV29-1; D gene: .; CDR3 protein: CSVASGDGPLHF; CDR3 DNA: TGCAGCGTCGCTTCGGGGGACGGACCCCTCCACTTT
J gene: TRBJ2-3; clone size: .; CDR3 length: 17; V gene: TRBV4-2; D gene: TRBD2; CDR3 protein: CASSPWTSGTSTDTQYF; CDR3 DNA: TGTGCCAGCAGCCCTTGGACTAGCGGCACTAGCACAGATACGCAGTATTTT
J gene: TRBJ1-2; clone size: .; CDR3 length: 14; V gene: TRBV5-4; D gene: TRBD1; CDR3 protein: CASSSRGDSYGYTF; CDR3 DNA: TGTGCCAGCAGCTCCCGAGGGGACAGCTATGGCTACACCTTC
J gene: TRBJ1-1; clone size: .; CDR3 length: 15; V gene: TRBV19; D gene: .; CDR3 protein: CASTSRDILITEAFF; CDR3 DNA: TGTGCCAGTACCTCCCGGGACATTCTCATAACTGAAGCTTTCTTT
J gene: TRBJ2-7; clone size: .; CDR3 length: 15; V gene: TRBV6-1; D gene: TRBD1; CDR3 protein: CASSKNSDRVYEQYF; CDR3 DNA: TGTGCCAGCAGTAAGAACTCGGACAGGGTGTACGAGCAGTACTTC
J gene: TRBJ2-7; clone size: .; CDR3 length: 17; V gene: TRBV6-1; D gene: .; CDR3 protein: CASSELSQGKLRYEQYF; CDR3 DNA: TGTGCCAGCAGTGAACTTTCACAGGGAAAGTTGCGCTACGAGCAGTACTTC
J gene: TRBJ1-2; clone size: few; CDR3 length: 15; V gene: TRBV15; D gene: .; CDR3 protein: CATSRGGLGDYGYTF; CDR3 DNA: TGTGCCACCAGCAGAGGGGGGCTCGGGGACTATGGCTACACCTTC
J gene: TRBJ1-5; clone size: few; CDR3 length: 15; V gene: TRBV19; D gene: .; CDR3 protein: CASSIGGPLGQPQHF; CDR3 DNA: TGTGCCAGTAGTATAGGAGGGCCCCTAGGACAGCCCCAGCATTTT
J gene: TRBJ2-7; clone size: .; CDR3 length: 16; V gene: TRBV4-2; D gene: TRBD1; CDR3 protein: CASSQDDGTGGNEQYF; CDR3 DNA: TGTGCCAGCAGCCAAGATGACGGGACAGGGGGAAACGAGCAGTACTTC
J gene: TRBJ1-1; clone size: once; CDR3 length: 13; V gene: TRBV2; D gene: .; CDR3 protein: CAWEWVKDTEAFF; CDR3 DNA: TGTGCCTGGGAGTGGGTAAAGGACACTGAAGCTTTCTTT
J gene: TRBJ2-1; clone size: .; CDR3 length: 11; V gene: TRBV20-1; D gene: .; CDR3 protein: CSARAANEQFF; CDR3 DNA: TGCAGTGCTAGGGCTGCCAATGAGCAGTTCTTC
J gene: TRBJ1-5; clone size: .; CDR3 length: 14; V gene: TRBV5-1; D gene: TRBD1; CDR3 protein: CASSLQGEAQPQHF; CDR3 DNA: TGCGCCAGCAGCTTACAGGGGGAAGCTCAGCCCCAGCATTTT
J gene: TRBJ1-2; clone size: .; CDR3 length: 15; V gene: TRBV10-3; D gene: TRBD1; CDR3 protein: CAISDPGQGAGGYTF; CDR3 DNA: TGTGCCATCAGTGATCCGGGACAGGGGGCAGGAGGCTACACCTTC
J gene: TRBJ1-6; clone size: .; CDR3 length: 13; V gene: TRBV6-5; D gene: .; CDR3 protein: CASTYRTNSPLHF; CDR3 DNA: TGTGCCAGCACCTACAGGACTAATTCACCCCTCCACTTT